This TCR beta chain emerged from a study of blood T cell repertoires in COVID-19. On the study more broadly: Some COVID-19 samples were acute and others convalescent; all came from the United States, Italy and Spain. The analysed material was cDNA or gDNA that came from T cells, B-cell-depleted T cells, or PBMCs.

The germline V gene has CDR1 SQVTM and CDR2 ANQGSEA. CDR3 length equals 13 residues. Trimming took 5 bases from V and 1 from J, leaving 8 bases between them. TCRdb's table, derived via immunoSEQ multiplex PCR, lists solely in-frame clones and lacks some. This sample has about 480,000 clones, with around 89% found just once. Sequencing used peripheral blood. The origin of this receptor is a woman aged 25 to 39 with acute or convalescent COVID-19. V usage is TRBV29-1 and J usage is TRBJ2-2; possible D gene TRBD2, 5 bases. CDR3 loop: CSVLAKNTGELFF. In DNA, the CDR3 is TGCAGCGTTCTAGCCAAGAACACCGGGGAGCTGTTTTTT.